This T cell receptor (beta chain) was observed in a study of T cells after yellow fever vaccination. Study conclusions and caveats: The secondary T-cell response peaked on day 5, not day 15, but was weaker. Clones from primary vaccination mostly reappeared after the booster (approximately 95% CD4, around 90% CD8).

Worth noting for this clonotype: Its antigen is still unknown.

The authors made TCR cDNA by 5'RACE template switching, adding a universal primer site and UMIs. TCRdb processed the 5' RACE reads anew with MiXCR; each CDR3 protein has one entry. The table lists about 300,000 distinct CDR3 sequences, around 8.6% of them singletons. Sequenced material: CD4+ T cells sorted from PBMCs, taken 5 days after the yellow fever booster vaccination. This sequence was found in a young man who received the YFV17D yellow fever vaccine.

The CDR3 reads CARSSLNRGLMNTEAFF. CDR3 nucleotides: TGTGCCAGAAGCTCCTTAAACAGGGGGCTGATGAACACTGAAGCTTTCTTT. The chain uses TRBV5-3 and TRBJ1-1; 9 nucleotides match TRBD1. TRBV5-3 is designated an ORF whose function remains uncertain. The CDR3 contains 17 residues. V shed 3 bases and J 0 bases; nucleotides not matched to a gene: 9.